This entry describes one T cell receptor (beta chain). There are 13 residues in the CDR3. Germline loops: CDR1 LNHDA, CDR2 SQIVND (reference sequence). V dropped 6 bases and J dropped 6; count of bases not matched to a gene: 5. Genomic DNA in an amount of around 2 micrograms was extracted from cryopreserved PBMCs and used for the preparation of TCR beta libraries. The repertoire was sequenced with immunoSEQ multiplex PCR; TCRdb's copy has only in-frame clones and lacks some. This sample has about 14,000 clones, with 55% to 65% found just once. The sample originates from a study of cytotoxic CD8 clonotypes in ibrutinib-treated CLL.

The sequenced sample was PBMCs, obtained before ibrutinib treatment. This receptor was identified in a human donor with chronic lymphocytic leukemia. This sequence joins TRBV19 and TRBJ1-2; 9 bases fit TRBD1. CDR3 in DNA: TGTGCCAGTAGGGTGGGACAGGGCCATGGCTACACCTTC. Its translation is CASRVGQGHGYTF.